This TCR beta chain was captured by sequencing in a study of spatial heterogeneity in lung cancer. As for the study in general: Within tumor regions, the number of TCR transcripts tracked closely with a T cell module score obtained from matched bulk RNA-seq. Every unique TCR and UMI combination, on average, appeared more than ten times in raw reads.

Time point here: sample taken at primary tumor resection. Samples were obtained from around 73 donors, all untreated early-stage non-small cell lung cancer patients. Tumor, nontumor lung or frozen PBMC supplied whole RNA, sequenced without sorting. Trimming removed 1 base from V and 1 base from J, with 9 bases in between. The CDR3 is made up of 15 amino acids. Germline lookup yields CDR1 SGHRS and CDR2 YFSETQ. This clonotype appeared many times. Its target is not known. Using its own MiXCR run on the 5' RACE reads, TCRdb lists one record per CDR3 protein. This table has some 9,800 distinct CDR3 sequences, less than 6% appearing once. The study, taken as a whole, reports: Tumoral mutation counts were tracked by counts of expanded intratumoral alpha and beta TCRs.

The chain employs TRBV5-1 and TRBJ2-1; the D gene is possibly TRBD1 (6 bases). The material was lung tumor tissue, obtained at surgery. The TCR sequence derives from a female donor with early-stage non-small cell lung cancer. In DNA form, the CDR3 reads TGCGCCAGCAGCTTGACAGGGCTGTCCTACAATGAGCAGTTCTTC. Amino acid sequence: CASSLTGLSYNEQFF.